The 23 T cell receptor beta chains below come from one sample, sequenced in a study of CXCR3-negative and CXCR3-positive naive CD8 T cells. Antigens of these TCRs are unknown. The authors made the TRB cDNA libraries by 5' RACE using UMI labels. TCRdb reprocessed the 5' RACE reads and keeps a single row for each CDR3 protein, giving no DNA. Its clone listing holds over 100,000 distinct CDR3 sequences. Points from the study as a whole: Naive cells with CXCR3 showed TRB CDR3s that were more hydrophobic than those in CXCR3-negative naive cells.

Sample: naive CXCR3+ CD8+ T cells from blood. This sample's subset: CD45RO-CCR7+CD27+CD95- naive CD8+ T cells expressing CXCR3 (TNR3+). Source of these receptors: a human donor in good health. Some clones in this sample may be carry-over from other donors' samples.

The CDR3 protein is CASSPSLWRGNEQFF. The chain couples TRBV19 to TRBJ2-1; there is no DNA to check the TCRdb D call of TRBD2. Germline lookup yields CDR1 LNHDA and CDR2 SQIVND (reference sequence). The CDR3 is 15 amino acids.

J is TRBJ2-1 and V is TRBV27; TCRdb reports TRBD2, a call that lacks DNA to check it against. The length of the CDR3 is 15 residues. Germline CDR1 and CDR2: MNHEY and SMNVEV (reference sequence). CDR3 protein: CASSYSGGSYNEQFF.

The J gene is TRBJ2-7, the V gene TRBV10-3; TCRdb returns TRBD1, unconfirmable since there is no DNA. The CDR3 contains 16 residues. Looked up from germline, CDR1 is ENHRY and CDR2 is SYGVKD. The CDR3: CAISDGAGVTSYEQYF.

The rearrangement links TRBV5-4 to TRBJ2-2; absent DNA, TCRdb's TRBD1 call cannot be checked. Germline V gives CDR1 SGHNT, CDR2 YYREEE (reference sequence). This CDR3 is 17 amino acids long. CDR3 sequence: CASSSDRTLPLTGELFF.

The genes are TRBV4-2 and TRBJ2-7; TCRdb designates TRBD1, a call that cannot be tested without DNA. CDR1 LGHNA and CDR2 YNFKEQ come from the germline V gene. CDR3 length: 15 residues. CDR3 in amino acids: CASSQNQGSSYEQYF.

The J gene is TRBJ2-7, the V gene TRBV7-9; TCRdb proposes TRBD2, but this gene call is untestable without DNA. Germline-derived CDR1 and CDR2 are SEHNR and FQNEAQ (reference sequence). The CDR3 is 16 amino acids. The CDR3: CASSLLLAGDQYEQYF.

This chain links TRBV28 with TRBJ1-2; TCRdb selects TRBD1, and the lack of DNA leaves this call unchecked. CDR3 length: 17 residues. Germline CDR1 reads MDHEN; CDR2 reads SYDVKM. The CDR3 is CASSSRDQLKTNYGYTF.

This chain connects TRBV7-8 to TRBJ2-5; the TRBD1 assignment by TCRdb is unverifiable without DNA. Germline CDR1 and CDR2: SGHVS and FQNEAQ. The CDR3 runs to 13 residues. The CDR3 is CASTQGAGETQYF. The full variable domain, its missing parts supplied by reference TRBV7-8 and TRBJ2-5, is GAGVSQSPRYKVAKRGQDVALRCDPISGHVSLFWYQQALGQGPEFLTYFQNEAQLDKSGLPSDRFFAERPEGSVSTLKIQRTQQEDSAVYLCASTQGAGETQYFGPGTRLLVL.

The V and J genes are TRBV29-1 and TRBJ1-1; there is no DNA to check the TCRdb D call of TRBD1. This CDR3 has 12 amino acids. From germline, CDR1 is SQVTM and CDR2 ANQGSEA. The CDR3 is CSVRQGATEAFF.

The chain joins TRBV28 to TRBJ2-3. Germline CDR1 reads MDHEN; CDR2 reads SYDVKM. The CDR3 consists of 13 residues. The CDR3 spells CASNLIIGGTQYF.

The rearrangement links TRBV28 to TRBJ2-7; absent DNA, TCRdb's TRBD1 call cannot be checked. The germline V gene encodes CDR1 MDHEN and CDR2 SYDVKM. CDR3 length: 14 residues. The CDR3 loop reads CASSQGTGGYEQYF.

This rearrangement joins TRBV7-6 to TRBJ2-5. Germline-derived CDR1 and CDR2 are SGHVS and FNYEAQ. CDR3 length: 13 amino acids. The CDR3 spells CASSEVDQETQYF.

CDR3 sequence reads: CSATPGGAWTEAFF. This chain uses TRBV20-1 with TRBJ1-1; the TCRdb D gene call, TRBD1, has no DNA to confirm it. Germline loops: CDR1 DFQATT, CDR2 SNEGSKA (reference sequence). CDR3 length: 14 amino acids.

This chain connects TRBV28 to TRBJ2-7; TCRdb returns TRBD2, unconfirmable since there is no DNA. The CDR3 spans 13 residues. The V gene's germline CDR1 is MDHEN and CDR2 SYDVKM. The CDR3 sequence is CASSLEGLYEQYF.

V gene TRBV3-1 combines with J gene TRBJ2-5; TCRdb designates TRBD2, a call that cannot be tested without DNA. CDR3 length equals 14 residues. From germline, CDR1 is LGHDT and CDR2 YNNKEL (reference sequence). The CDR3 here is CASSQPGLEETQYF.

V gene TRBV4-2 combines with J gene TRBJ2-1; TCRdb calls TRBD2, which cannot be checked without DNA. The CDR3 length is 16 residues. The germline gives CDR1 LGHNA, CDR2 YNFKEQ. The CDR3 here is CASSPPGLAALDEQFF.

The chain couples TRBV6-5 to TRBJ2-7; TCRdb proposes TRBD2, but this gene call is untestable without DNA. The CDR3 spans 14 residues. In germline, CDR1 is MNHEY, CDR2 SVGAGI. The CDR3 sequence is CASSWSGEIYEQYF.

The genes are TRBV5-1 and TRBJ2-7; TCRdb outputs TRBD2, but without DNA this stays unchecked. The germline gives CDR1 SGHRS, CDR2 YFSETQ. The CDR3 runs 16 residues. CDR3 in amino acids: CASSPLAGDGAYEQYF.

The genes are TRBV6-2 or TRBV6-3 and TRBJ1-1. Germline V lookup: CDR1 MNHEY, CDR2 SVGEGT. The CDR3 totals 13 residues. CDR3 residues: CASRVGGSTEAFF.

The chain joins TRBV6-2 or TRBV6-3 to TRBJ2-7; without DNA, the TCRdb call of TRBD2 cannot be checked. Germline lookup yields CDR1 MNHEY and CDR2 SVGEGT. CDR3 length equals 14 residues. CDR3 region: CASSPLGPAGEQYF.

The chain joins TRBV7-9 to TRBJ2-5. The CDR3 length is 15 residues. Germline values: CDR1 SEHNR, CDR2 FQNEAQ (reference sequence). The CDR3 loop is CASSLGTNYQETQYF.

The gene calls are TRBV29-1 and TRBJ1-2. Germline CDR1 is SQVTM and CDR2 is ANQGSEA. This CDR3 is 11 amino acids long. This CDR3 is CSVEKGNGYTF.

The CDR3 loop reads CASSGGRADTQYF. This chain connects TRBV2 to TRBJ2-3; TCRdb returns TRBD2, unconfirmable since there is no DNA. The CDR3 is 13 amino acids. CDR1 and CDR2 (germline): SNHLY, FYNNEI.